The rows below give T cell receptor beta chains drawn from one sample of a study of T-cell memory formation after mild COVID-19. TCRdb reprocessed the 5' RACE reads via MiXCR and lists one record per CDR3 protein. The sample consists of just over 400,000 distinct CDR3 sequences, about a quarter of them appearing once. The sample consisted of PBMCs or a T cell subset sorted from them (not recorded which). The receptors derive from an adult woman who had mild COVID-19 (a few samples of this study predate the infection). Cell type and time point are not known. Each CDR3 is given with its conserved first and last residue. A D gene is named only where the DNA matches it firmly. Size values are once, few and many counts, or a class for expanded clones, and some rows have none.

j_gene: TRBJ2-7
d_gene: NA
v_gene: TRBV6-5
abundance: few
CDR3nt: TGTGCCAGCAGCCCCCAGGGCCATACTGCCTACGAGCAGTACTTC
CDR3aa: CASSPQGHTAYEQYF

j_gene: TRBJ2-5
d_gene: TRBD2
v_gene: TRBV2
abundance: NA
CDR3nt: TGTGCCAGCAGCGGACTAGTCGGAGAGACCCAGTACTTC
CDR3aa: CASSGLVGETQYF

j_gene: TRBJ2-7
d_gene: NA
v_gene: TRBV7-2
abundance: NA
CDR3nt: TGTGCCAGCAGCCCTATCTTCCTAGCGCGCGCCTACGAGCAGTACTTC
CDR3aa: CASSPIFLARAYEQYF

j_gene: TRBJ2-7
d_gene: NA
v_gene: TRBV7-9
abundance: few
CDR3nt: TGTGCCAGCAGCTTCAGGGGTGTCCACGAGCAGTACTTC
CDR3aa: CASSFRGVHEQYF

j_gene: TRBJ2-1
d_gene: TRBD2
v_gene: TRBV10-2
abundance: once
CDR3nt: TGCGCCAGCAGTGAAAGCGGGGGGGCTATGGATGAGCAGTTCTTC
CDR3aa: CASSESGGAMDEQFF

j_gene: TRBJ1-1
d_gene: NA
v_gene: TRBV7-9
abundance: few
CDR3nt: TGTGCCAGCAGCTTAAGCTTCGATATAACTGAAGCTTTCTTT
CDR3aa: CASSLSFDITEAFF

j_gene: TRBJ2-7
d_gene: TRBD2
v_gene: TRBV28
abundance: few
CDR3nt: TGTGCCAGCAGTCTAAGCGGGACTAGCCAGTACGAGCAGTACTTC
CDR3aa: CASSLSGTSQYEQYF

j_gene: TRBJ2-2
d_gene: NA
v_gene: TRBV11-3
abundance: few
CDR3nt: TGTGCCAGCAGCTTAGGTCCCAAAGGCACCGGGGAGCTGTTTTTT
CDR3aa: CASSLGPKGTGELFF

j_gene: TRBJ1-6
d_gene: NA
v_gene: TRBV7-8
abundance: NA
CDR3nt: TGTGCCAGCAGCTTAGAAACAGGGTTCAATTCACCCCTCCACTTT
CDR3aa: CASSLETGFNSPLHF

j_gene: TRBJ2-2
d_gene: TRBD1
v_gene: TRBV12-3/TRBV12-4
abundance: NA
CDR3nt: TGTGCCAGCAGTTTCAGTTTGAGACAGGGGAGCAACACCGTGGAGCTGTTTTTT
CDR3aa: CASSFSLRQGSNTVELFF

j_gene: TRBJ1-3
d_gene: NA
v_gene: TRBV7-9
abundance: few
CDR3nt: TGTGCCAGCAGCGCCCAACAGGGAACTGGAAACACCATATATTTT
CDR3aa: CASSAQQGTGNTIYF

j_gene: TRBJ2-1
d_gene: TRBD2
v_gene: TRBV12-3/TRBV12-4
abundance: NA
CDR3nt: TGTGCCAGCAGAGATAGCGGGGGGCCCTCCTACAATGAGCAGTTCTTC
CDR3aa: CASRDSGGPSYNEQFF

j_gene: TRBJ2-7
d_gene: NA
v_gene: TRBV12-3/TRBV12-4
abundance: NA
CDR3nt: TGTGCCAGCACCTTAGGGGTCTCCGAGCAGTACTTC
CDR3aa: CASTLGVSEQYF

j_gene: TRBJ2-3
d_gene: TRBD2
v_gene: TRBV12-3/TRBV12-4
abundance: NA
CDR3nt: TGTGCCAGCACCCCGGGGGGACTAGTTAGATCAGATACGCAGTATTTT
CDR3aa: CASTPGGLVRSDTQYF

j_gene: TRBJ2-1
d_gene: NA
v_gene: TRBV19
abundance: NA
CDR3nt: TGTGCCAGTAGTATGCAGGTAGGATCCTACAATGAGCAGTTCTTC
CDR3aa: CASSMQVGSYNEQFF

j_gene: TRBJ2-7
d_gene: TRBD1
v_gene: TRBV12-3/TRBV12-4
abundance: NA
CDR3nt: TGTGCCAGCAGTTTCCGGGACAGGGGAAATTTCGAGCAGTACTTC
CDR3aa: CASSFRDRGNFEQYF

j_gene: TRBJ2-3
d_gene: NA
v_gene: TRBV27
abundance: NA
CDR3nt: TGTGCCAGCAGTCTTTCAAAGCCCGCAGATACGCAGTATTTT
CDR3aa: CASSLSKPADTQYF

j_gene: TRBJ2-2
d_gene: NA
v_gene: TRBV5-1
abundance: few
CDR3nt: TGCGCCAGCAGCCCAGGGACTAACACCGGGGAGCTGTTTTTT
CDR3aa: CASSPGTNTGELFF

j_gene: TRBJ2-3
d_gene: NA
v_gene: TRBV6-4
abundance: NA
CDR3nt: TGTGCCAGCAGTGAATATATTGGGGAGACAGATACGCAGTATTTT
CDR3aa: CASSEYIGETDTQYF

j_gene: TRBJ1-2
d_gene: NA
v_gene: TRBV9
abundance: NA
CDR3nt: TGTGCCAGCAGCGTAGACAGGGAAAGCTATGGCTACACCTTC
CDR3aa: CASSVDRESYGYTF

j_gene: TRBJ2-3
d_gene: TRBD2
v_gene: TRBV5-1
abundance: NA
CDR3nt: TGCGCCAGCAGCATCCCTGGACTAGCGGGTCTCCCAGATACGCAGTATTTT
CDR3aa: CASSIPGLAGLPDTQYF

j_gene: TRBJ2-1
d_gene: TRBD1
v_gene: TRBV18
abundance: NA
CDR3nt: TGTGCCAGCTCACCACCCGGCACAGGGGGCTCAAATGAGCAGTTCTTC
CDR3aa: CASSPPGTGGSNEQFF

j_gene: TRBJ2-7
d_gene: TRBD1
v_gene: TRBV27
abundance: NA
CDR3nt: TGTGCCAGCAGGGGACAGGTTGTCTACGAGCAGTACTTC
CDR3aa: CASRGQVVYEQYF

j_gene: TRBJ1-5
d_gene: NA
v_gene: TRBV7-2
abundance: once
CDR3nt: TGTGCCAGCAGCCTGGGTACCGGTCAGCCCCAGCATTTT
CDR3aa: CASSLGTGQPQHF

j_gene: TRBJ2-7
d_gene: NA
v_gene: TRBV30
abundance: NA
CDR3nt: TGTGCCTGGAGGCAACAGGGTTTGGACGAGCAGTACTTC
CDR3aa: CAWRQQGLDEQYF

j_gene: TRBJ2-3
d_gene: TRBD1
v_gene: TRBV7-8
abundance: NA
CDR3nt: TGTGCCAGCAGCTCTGGAATGACAGGACAGGCTAGCACAGATACGCAGTATTTT
CDR3aa: CASSSGMTGQASTDTQYF

j_gene: TRBJ2-3
d_gene: NA
v_gene: TRBV29-1
abundance: NA
CDR3nt: TGCAGCGTTGAAGAGGTCCATTTAAGCACAGATACGCAGTATTTT
CDR3aa: CSVEEVHLSTDTQYF